This T cell receptor beta chain is drawn from a study of human T cells and chemical hapten exposure. Study-wide points: There were significantly more large CDR3 similarity clusters among expanded TCRs than among controls.

This clonotype was counted ten times or more. Its target is unknown. A single record per CDR3 protein comes from TCRdb applying MiXCR to the RACE reads. The sample includes more than 55,000 distinct CDR3 sequences, roughly 9.8% seen only once; the top ten take 8% to 10%. Germline V gene data show CDR1 as MGHDK and CDR2 as SYGVNS. The V gene end was trimmed by 4 bases and the J gene end by 6 bases; junction bases not matched to a gene: 8. The CDR3 length is 15 residues. The time point denotes: pre-sensitization, week 0. The sample's treatment: therapeutic diphenylcyclopropenone sensitization with weekly scalp DPC. Suited to DPC and affected by alopecia, the donors ranged from 18 to 70 years old.

The source is a man between 40 and 49 years old with alopecia areata. Some clones in this sample may be carry-over from other donors' samples. The V and J genes are TRBV25-1 and TRBJ2-1, with 8 bases lining up with TRBD2. The sample here was whole blood, taken in connection with sensitization to the hapten diphenylcyclopropenone (DPC). This CDR3 reads CASSGGGLEGNEQFF. The CDR3 DNA sequence: TGTGCCAGCAGTGGGGGGGGACTAGAGGGCAATGAGCAGTTCTTC.